This is a list of T cell receptor beta chains from one sample in a study of blood T cell repertoires in COVID-19. Sequencing was performed with immunoSEQ multiplex PCR; in TCRdb, only in-frame clones are kept and a portion is missing. Among around 230,000 clones listed, about 81% were seen once. The specimen sequenced was PBMCs or T cells enriched from blood (not recorded which). The receptors were sampled from a man aged 35-49 years who had recovered from COVID-19. Both conserved end residues are part of each CDR3. A D gene is named only where the DNA matches it firmly.

j_call d_call v_call cdr3_aa
TRBJ1-3 - TRBV15 CATSRDAGAGNTIYF
TRBJ1-5 TRBD1 TRBV27 CASSSGQGSIGGQPQHF
TRBJ1-2 - TRBV9 CASTPGEGTYGYTF
TRBJ1-6 TRBD1 TRBV18 CASSFDRDNSPLHF
TRBJ2-7 - TRBV7-8 CASSQTSLNYEQYF
TRBJ2-5 - TRBV6-1 CASSEFGAHRPQETQYF
TRBJ1-1 - TRBV5-1 CASSLPGVPNTEAFF
TRBJ1-6 - TRBV5-6 CASSREVGLYNSPLHF
TRBJ1-2 - TRBV2 CASSSDSPNYGYTF
TRBJ1-5 TRBD1 TRBV5-6 CASSLFGSADRGHF
TRBJ2-5 TRBD1 TRBV11-1 CASSGRPDRGETQYF
TRBJ2-7 TRBD2 TRBV7-2 CASSLVFGGGYEQYF
TRBJ1-5 - TRBV11-2 CASSLSGANNQPQHF
TRBJ1-2 - TRBV12-3/TRBV12-4 CASSLGGNYGYTF
TRBJ2-1 - TRBV5-4 CASSPGGGGFNNEQFF
TRBJ2-4 - TRBV27 CASKSLAQNIQYF
TRBJ1-1 - TRBV6-5 CASSPRGGAEAFF
TRBJ1-5 - TRBV19 CASSIVPGAVQPQHF
TRBJ2-7 - TRBV6-5 CASRDGQQIYEQYF
TRBJ2-3 - TRBV27 CASTQRVRDRWGAGTDTQYF
TRBJ2-1 - TRBV7-2 CASSLSHPGTNEQFF
TRBJ1-2 TRBD1 TRBV15 CATSSQRDRGGGYTF